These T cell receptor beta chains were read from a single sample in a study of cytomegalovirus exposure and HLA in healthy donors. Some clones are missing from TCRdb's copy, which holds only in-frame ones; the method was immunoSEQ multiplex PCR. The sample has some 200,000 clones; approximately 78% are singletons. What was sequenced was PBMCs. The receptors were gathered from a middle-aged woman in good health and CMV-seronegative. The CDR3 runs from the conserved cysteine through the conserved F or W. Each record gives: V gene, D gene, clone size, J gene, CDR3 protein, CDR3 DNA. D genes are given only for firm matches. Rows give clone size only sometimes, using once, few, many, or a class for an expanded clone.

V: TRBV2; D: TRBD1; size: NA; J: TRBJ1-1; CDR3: CASTPWTGHLNTEAFF; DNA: TGTGCCAGCACGCCTTGGACAGGGCATTTGAACACTGAAGCTTTCTTT
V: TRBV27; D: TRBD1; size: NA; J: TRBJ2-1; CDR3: CASRAETGGAYNEQFF; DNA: TGTGCCAGCAGGGCAGAGACAGGGGGCGCGTACAATGAGCAGTTCTTC
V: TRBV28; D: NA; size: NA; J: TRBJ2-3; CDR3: CASSRRGAGTDTQYF; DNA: TGTGCCAGCAGTCGCAGGGGGGCAGGCACAGATACGCAGTATTTT
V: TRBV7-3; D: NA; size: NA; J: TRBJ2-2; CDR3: CASSSASSGELFF; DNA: TGTGCCAGCAGCTCAGCTAGCTCCGGGGAGCTGTTTTTT
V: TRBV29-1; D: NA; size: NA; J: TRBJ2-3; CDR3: CSVAAGSSTDTQYF; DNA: TGCAGCGTTGCCGCGGGATCTAGCACAGATACGCAGTATTTT
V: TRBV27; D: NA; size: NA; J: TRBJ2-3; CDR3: CASSLFAWEDPDTQYF; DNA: TGTGCCAGCAGTTTATTCGCGTGGGAGGACCCAGATACGCAGTATTTT
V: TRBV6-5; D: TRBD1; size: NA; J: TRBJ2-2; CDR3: CASSYSTGAGAGELFF; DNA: TGTGCCAGCAGTTACTCTACAGGGGCCGGAGCCGGGGAGCTGTTTTTT
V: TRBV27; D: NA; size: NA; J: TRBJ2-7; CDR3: CASSLSAGSYEQYF; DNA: TGTGCCAGCAGTTTATCGGCAGGGTCCTACGAGCAGTACTTC
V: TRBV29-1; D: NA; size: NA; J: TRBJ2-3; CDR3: CSVDSVQISTDTQYF; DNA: TGCAGCGTTGACAGCGTACAAATTAGCACGGATACGCAGTATTTT
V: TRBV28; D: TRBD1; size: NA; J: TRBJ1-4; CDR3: CASTDRQGDSSLEKLFF; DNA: TGTGCCAGCACCGACAGGCAGGGGGATAGTAGTTTGGAAAAACTGTTTTTT
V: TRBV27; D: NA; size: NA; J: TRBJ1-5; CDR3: CASSPISGTHNQPQHF; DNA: TGTGCCAGCAGTCCTATCTCCGGGACTCACAATCAGCCCCAGCATTTT
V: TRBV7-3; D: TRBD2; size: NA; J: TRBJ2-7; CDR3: CASSPLGGRSKEQYF; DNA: TGTGCCAGCAGCCCCCTAGGCGGGAGATCAAAAGAGCAGTACTTC
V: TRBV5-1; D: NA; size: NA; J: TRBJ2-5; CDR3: CASRLAPAQETQYF; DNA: TGCGCCAGCAGGTTAGCCCCGGCCCAAGAGACCCAGTACTTC
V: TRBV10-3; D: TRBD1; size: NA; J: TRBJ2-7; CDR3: CAISEPGQGAVEQYF; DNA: TGTGCCATCAGTGAGCCGGGACAGGGGGCGGTCGAGCAGTACTTC
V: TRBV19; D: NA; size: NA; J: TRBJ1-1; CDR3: CASSLRADGGYTLNTEAFF; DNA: TGTGCCAGTAGCCTCAGGGCCGACGGGGGATACACTTTGAACACTGAAGCTTTCTTT
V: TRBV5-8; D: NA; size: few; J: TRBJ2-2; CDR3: CASSLQTNTGELFF; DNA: TGTGCCAGCAGTTTGCAGACGAACACCGGGGAGCTGTTTTTT
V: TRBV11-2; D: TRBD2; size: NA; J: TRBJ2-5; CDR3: CASSGKGLAGGRETQYF; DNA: TGTGCCAGCAGCGGAAAGGGACTAGCGGGAGGACGGGAGACCCAGTACTTC
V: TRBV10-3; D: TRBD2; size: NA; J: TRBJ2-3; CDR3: CAISRLAGGTDTQYF; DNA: TGTGCCATCAGCCGACTAGCGGGGGGGACAGATACGCAGTATTTT
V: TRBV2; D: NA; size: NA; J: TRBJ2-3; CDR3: CASSDLPTSTDTQYF; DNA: TGTGCCAGCAGTGATCTACCCACTAGCACAGATACGCAGTATTTT
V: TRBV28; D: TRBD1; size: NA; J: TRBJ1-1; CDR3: CASSPAGQGNTEAFF; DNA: TGTGCCAGCAGTCCCGCTGGACAGGGGAACACTGAAGCTTTCTTT
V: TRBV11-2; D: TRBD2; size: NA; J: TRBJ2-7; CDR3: CASSSGRNYEQYF; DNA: TGTGCCAGCAGCAGCGGGAGGAACTACGAGCAGTACTTC
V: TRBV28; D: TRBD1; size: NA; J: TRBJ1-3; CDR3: CASRTGAAGNTIYF; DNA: TGTGCCAGCCGAACAGGGGCAGCTGGAAACACCATATATTTT
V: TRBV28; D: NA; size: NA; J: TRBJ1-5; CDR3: CASSFNGNQPQHF; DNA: TGTGCCAGCAGTTTCAACGGGAATCAGCCCCAGCATTTT
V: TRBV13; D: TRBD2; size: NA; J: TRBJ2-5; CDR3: CASSSRTSGRGETQYF; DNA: TGTGCCAGCAGCTCTAGAACTAGCGGGAGGGGGGAGACCCAGTACTTC
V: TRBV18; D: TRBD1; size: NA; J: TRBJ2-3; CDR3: CASSPPNRGQRTDTQYF; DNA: TGTGCCAGCTCACCACCGAACAGGGGGCAACGCACAGATACGCAGTATTTT
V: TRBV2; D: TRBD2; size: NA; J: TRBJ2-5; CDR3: CASSESSGRARETQYF; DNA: TGTGCCAGCAGTGAAAGTAGCGGGAGGGCCCGGGAGACCCAGTACTTC
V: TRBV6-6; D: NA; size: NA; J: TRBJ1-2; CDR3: CASSSHDDRTYGYTF; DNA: TGTGCCAGCAGTTCCCACGACGACAGGACCTATGGCTACACCTTC
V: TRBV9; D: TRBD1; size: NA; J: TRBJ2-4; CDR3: CASSSKAIGTDQNIQYF; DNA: TGTGCCAGCAGCTCGAAGGCGATCGGGACAGACCAAAACATTCAGTACTTC
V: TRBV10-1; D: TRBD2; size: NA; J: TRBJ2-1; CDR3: CASSGTSGSYEQFF; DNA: TGCGCCAGCAGCGGGACTAGCGGGAGCTATGAGCAGTTCTTC
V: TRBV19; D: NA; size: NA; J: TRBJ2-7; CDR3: CASSIGGRYSYEQYF; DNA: TGTGCCAGTAGTATTGGAGGGAGATACTCCTACGAGCAGTACTTC
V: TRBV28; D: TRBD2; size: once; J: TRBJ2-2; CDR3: CASRQRLASGELFF; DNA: TGTGCCAGCAGACAAAGACTAGCGTCCGGGGAGCTGTTTTTT
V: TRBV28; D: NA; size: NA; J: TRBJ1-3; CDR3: CASSFGHLNSGNTIYF; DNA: TGTGCCAGCAGTTTCGGACATCTTAACTCTGGAAACACCATATATTTT
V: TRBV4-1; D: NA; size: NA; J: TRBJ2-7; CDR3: CASRAEGEHGTYEQYF; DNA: TGCGCCAGCAGGGCTGAGGGGGAGCACGGGACCTACGAGCAGTACTTC
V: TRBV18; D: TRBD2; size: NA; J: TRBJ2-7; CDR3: CASSPPKGLAAREQYF; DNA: TGTGCCAGCTCACCACCGAAGGGACTAGCGGCTAGGGAGCAGTACTTC
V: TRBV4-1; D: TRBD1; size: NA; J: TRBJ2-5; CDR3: CASSHSDRVEGSQETQYF; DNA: TGCGCCAGCAGCCACAGTGACAGGGTAGAGGGGTCCCAAGAGACCCAGTACTTC
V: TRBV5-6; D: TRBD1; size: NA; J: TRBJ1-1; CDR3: CASSQITGGSPGTEAFF; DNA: TGTGCCAGCAGCCAAATTACAGGGGGCTCTCCGGGTACTGAAGCTTTCTTT
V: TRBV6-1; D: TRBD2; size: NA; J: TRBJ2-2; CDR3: CASSRTGGTGELFF; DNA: TGTGCCAGCAGTCGAACGGGGGGAACCGGGGAGCTGTTTTTT
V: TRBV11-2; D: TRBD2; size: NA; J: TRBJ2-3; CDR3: CASSRLRGTSTDTQYF; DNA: TGTGCCAGCAGCCGTCTGCGGGGGACCAGCACAGATACGCAGTATTTT
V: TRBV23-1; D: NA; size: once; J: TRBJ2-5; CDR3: CARRATKETQYF; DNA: TGCGCCAGGAGGGCAACTAAAGAGACCCAGTACTTC
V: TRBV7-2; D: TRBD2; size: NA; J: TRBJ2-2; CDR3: CASSFGRTSGRVAGELFF; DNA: TGTGCCAGCAGCTTCGGCCGTACTAGCGGGAGAGTTGCCGGGGAGCTGTTTTTT
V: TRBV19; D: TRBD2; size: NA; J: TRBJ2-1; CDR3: CASSIGVAGYNEQFF; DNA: TGTGCCAGTAGTATTGGTGTAGCGGGCTACAATGAGCAGTTCTTC
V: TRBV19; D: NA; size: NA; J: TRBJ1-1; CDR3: CATLQGNTEAFF; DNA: TGTGCCACCCTTCAGGGGAACACTGAAGCTTTCTTT
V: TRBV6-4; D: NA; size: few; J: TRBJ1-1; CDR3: CASRGGPDTEAFF; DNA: TGTGCCAGCAGGGGTGGGCCCGACACTGAAGCTTTCTTT
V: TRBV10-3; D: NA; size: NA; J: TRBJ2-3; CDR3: CAISDISRQGTGDTQYF; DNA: TGTGCCATCAGTGATATTTCTCGGCAGGGGACGGGAGATACGCAGTATTTT